The 5 T cell receptor beta chains presented below share a single source sample, sequenced in a study of human T cells and chemical hapten exposure. As for time point: pre-sensitization, week 0. Treatment specified: therapeutic diphenylcyclopropenone sensitization with weekly scalp DPC. Using its own MiXCR run on the RACE reads, TCRdb lists one record per CDR3 protein. The sample has some 200,000 distinct CDR3 sequences, nearly 30% seen once. Sequencing used whole blood, obtained in connection with sensitization to the hapten diphenylcyclopropenone (DPC). Receptors originate from a woman in her 30s with alopecia areata. Some clones in this sample may be carry-over from other donors' samples.

This clonotype was seen only a few times. The chain couples TRBV20-1 to TRBJ2-5, with 8 bases that match TRBD2. Germline-derived CDR1 and CDR2 are DFQATT and SNEGSKA (reference sequence). The CDR3 length is 13 residues. After removal of 3 bases from V and 0 bases from J, the junction contained 0 bases not matched to a gene. The chain's CDR3 is CSASGRDQETQYF. The CDR3 nucleotides are TGCAGTGCTAGCGGGAGGGACCAAGAGACCCAGTACTTC.

The V call is TRBV5-1, the J call TRBJ2-7, with D possibly TRBD2 on 5 matching bases. The CDR3 runs to 16 residues. The V gene's germline CDR1 is SGHRS and CDR2 YFSETQ. V lost 0 bases, J lost 0 bases, and 13 bases lay in between. In nucleotides, the CDR3 is TGCGCCAGCAGCTTGGCCTCGGGGTACTCCTCCTACGAGCAGTACTTC. As protein: CASSLASGYSSYEQYF.

This clonotype turned up a few times. The rearrangement links TRBV29-1 to TRBJ1-2, with D maybe TRBD1 (5 bases). The CDR3 is 11 amino acids. Germline lookup yields CDR1 SQVTM and CDR2 ANQGSEA. V lost 3 bases and J lost 8, with 10 bases in between. The CDR3 is CSVDPREGYTF. The DNA of the CDR3 is TGCAGCGTTGATCCCAGGGAGGGCTACACCTTC.

The rearrangement uses TRBV28 and TRBJ1-2, with a possible D match to TRBD1 (5 bases). From germline, CDR1 is MDHEN and CDR2 SYDVKM. The CDR3 spans 15 residues. Trimming removed 8 bases from V and 0 bases from J, with 16 bases in between. CDR3: CASQGEGRANYGYTF. The CDR3, as DNA: TGTGCCAGCCAAGGGGAGGGCAGAGCTAACTATGGCTACACCTTC.

There are a few counts of this clonotype. The chain employs TRBV5-1 and TRBJ2-6, with TRBD1 identical over 7 bases. The germline V gene has CDR1 SGHRS and CDR2 YFSETQ. V dropped 6 bases and J dropped 0; count of bases not matched to a gene: 3. The CDR3 extends over 15 amino acids. The CDR3 sequence: CASNDRASGANVLTF. The CDR3 DNA reads as TGCGCCAGCAACGACAGGGCCTCTGGGGCCAACGTCCTGACTTTC.